The 13 T cell receptor beta chains below were found in one sample sequenced in a study of T cell repertoires in cytomegalovirus infection. MiXCR, run by TCRdb on the reads, gives a single entry per CDR3 protein. The table records hundreds of thousands of distinct CDR3 sequences, approximately 8.9% of them present only once. The source material was PBMCs. These receptors all come from a human donor in good health (CMV status not recorded). Some clones in this sample may be carry-over from other donors' samples.

This chain links TRBV29-1 with TRBJ1-2, with D perhaps TRBD1 (5 bases). CDR3 length: 11 amino acids. V gave up 3 bases and J gave up 8 bases, with 10 bases separating them. Germline CDR1 and CDR2: SQVTM and ANQGSEA. The CDR3 DNA is TGCAGCGTTGAGACAGACTGGGGCTACACCTTC. Translation: CSVETDWGYTF. The variable domain in full, completed from reference TRBV29-1 and TRBJ1-2, reads SAVISQKPSRDICQRGTSLTIQCQVDSQVTMMFWYRQQPGQSLTLIATANQGSEATYESGFVIDKFPISRPNLTFSTLTVSNMSPEDSSIYLCSVETDWGYTFGSGTRLTVV.

In its sample, this clonotype was seen many times. The gene calls are TRBV6-5 and TRBJ1-6; no firm D call. V was trimmed by 2 bases and J by 8 bases, leaving 10 bases between them. This CDR3 has 14 residues. Per germline, CDR1 MNHEY and CDR2 SVGAGI. The CDR3 DNA sequence: TGTGCCAGCAGTTACGGATCGAGGGATTCACCCCTCCACTTT. It is translated as CASSYGSRDSPLHF.

This clonotype has at least ten counts. This CDR3 reads CASSGAIWGGAETQYF. CDR3 nucleotide sequence: TGTGCCAGTAGTGGGGCCATATGGGGCGGCGCAGAGACCCAGTACTTC. The chain joins TRBV19 to TRBJ2-5; D might be TRBD1 (5 bases). Germline CDR1 is LNHDA and CDR2 is SQIVND (reference sequence). V was clipped by 5 bases and J by 4 bases, with 20 bases between them. The CDR3 contains 16 residues.

At least ten counts were recorded for this clonotype. The V gene is TRBV25-1, the J gene TRBJ2-1, with D unclear. With 2 bases removed from V and 0 bases from J, the gap between germline ends came to 11 bases. There are 16 residues in the CDR3. Germline CDR1 is MGHDK and CDR2 is SYGVNS. The CDR3 region has the DNA TGTGCCAGCAGTGAAGAGGCGGCTTTCTCCTACAATGAGCAGTTCTTC. Translating gives CASSEEAAFSYNEQFF.

This clonotype was recorded many times. The chain has TRBV28 and TRBJ1-5; D may be TRBD1 (6 bases). Per the germline V gene, CDR1 is MDHEN and CDR2 is SYDVKM. The CDR3 consists of 15 residues. Trimming removed 10 bases at V and 4 bases at J, with 20 bases between. The CDR3 region is CATLEWKRGNQPQHF. For the CDR3, the DNA is TGTGCCACCTTAGAATGGAAAAGGGGGAATCAGCCCCAGCATTTT.

This clonotype was detected only a few times. This chain joins TRBV20-1 and TRBJ1-1; 8 bases align to TRBD1. The CDR3 loop spans 14 amino acids. Germline CDR1 DFQATT, CDR2 SNEGSKA (reference sequence). V dropped 6 bases and J dropped 1; count of bases not matched to a gene: 7. CDR3 region: CSARYRGGNTEAFF. The CDR3 DNA is TGCAGTGCCCGATACAGGGGGGGGAACACTGAAGCTTTCTTT.

A word on this clonotype: A read error may account for a junction end that differs from germline. The rearrangement uses TRBV2 and TRBJ2-7; D is possibly TRBD2 (6 bases). CDR1 is SNHLY, CDR2 FYNNEI, per germline. The CDR3 covers 14 residues. This CDR3 reads CASSDNHAGGTQDF. CDR3 nucleotide sequence: TGTGCCAGCAGTGATAACCATGCTGGGGGGACCCAAGACTTC.

There are many counts of this clonotype. The chain combines TRBV4-1 with TRBJ2-3, with a possible D match to TRBD2 (6 bases). CDR3 length: 15 amino acids. Trimming left V 0 bases short and J 6 bases short, with 13 bases between. Germline CDR1 is MGHRA and CDR2 is YSYEKL. The CDR3 loop is CASSQDSASVDTQYF. In DNA form, the CDR3 reads TGCGCCAGCAGCCAAGATTCTGCTAGCGTCGATACGCAGTATTTT.

This clonotype was seen more than once but under ten times. V gene TRBV29-1 combines with J gene TRBJ2-7; D perhaps matches TRBD1 (6 bases). There are 16 residues in the CDR3. Germline lookup yields CDR1 SQVTM and CDR2 ANQGSEA. V lost 1 base and J lost 6, with 22 bases in between. This chain's CDR3 is CSVEGRSRQGTAEQYF. CDR3 DNA sequence: TGCAGCGTTGAAGGAAGGTCCCGTCAGGGGACGGCCGAGCAGTACTTC.

This clonotype has ten or more counts. This rearrangement joins TRBV12-3 or TRBV12-4 to TRBJ2-3; the D call may be TRBD1 or TRBD2 (6 bases each). Between the trimmed V and J ends, which lost 2 bases and 2 bases, there was a span of 14 bases. The CDR3 runs 16 residues. CDR3 in amino acids: CASSLTWGALTDTQYF. The CDR3 bases are TGTGCCAGCAGTTTAACTTGGGGGGCCCTCACAGATACGCAGTATTTT.

This clonotype was picked up a small number of times. This rearrangement joins TRBV20-1 to TRBJ2-7, with 12 bases that match TRBD1. Germline loops: CDR1 DFQATT, CDR2 SNEGSKA (reference sequence). The CDR3 extends over 15 amino acids. The ends lost 1 base at V and 7 bases at J; junction bases unmatched: 8. The CDR3 nucleotides are TGCAGTGCTAGAGCCGGGACAGGGGGCGCGAGGGAGCAGTACGTC. This encodes CSARAGTGGAREQYV.

At least ten counts were recorded for this clonotype. The chain combines TRBV6-2 or TRBV6-3 with TRBJ1-1; 8 bases are shared with TRBD1. With V trimmed by 2 bases and J by 0 bases, 8 bases remained unmatched. Germline V lookup: CDR1 MNHEY, CDR2 SVGEGT. The CDR3 length is 17 residues. This CDR3 reads CASSYPSTGAVNTEAFF. CDR3 bases: TGTGCCAGCAGTTACCCTTCGACAGGGGCGGTGAACACTGAAGCTTTCTTT.

This chain uses TRBV2 with TRBJ2-3; a weak D match, TRBD2 (5 bases). Trimming removed 6 bases from V and 5 bases from J, with 9 bases in between. The length of the CDR3 is 12 residues. The germline V gene encodes CDR1 SNHLY and CDR2 FYNNEI. CDR3 DNA sequence: TGTGCCAGCAGAAGGGAGATAGATACGCAGTATTTT. The encoded protein is CASRREIDTQYF.